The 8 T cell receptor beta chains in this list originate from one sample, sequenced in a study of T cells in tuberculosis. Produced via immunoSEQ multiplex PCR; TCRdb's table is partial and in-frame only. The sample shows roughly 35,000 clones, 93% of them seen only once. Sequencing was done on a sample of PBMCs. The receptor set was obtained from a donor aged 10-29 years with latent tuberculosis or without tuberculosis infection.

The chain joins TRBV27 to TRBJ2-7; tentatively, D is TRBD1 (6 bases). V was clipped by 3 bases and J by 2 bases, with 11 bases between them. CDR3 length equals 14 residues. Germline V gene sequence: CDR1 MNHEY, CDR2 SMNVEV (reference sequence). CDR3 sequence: CASSLSGEPYEQYF. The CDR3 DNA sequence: TGTGCCAGCAGTTTGTCAGGGGAACCCTACGAGCAGTACTTC.

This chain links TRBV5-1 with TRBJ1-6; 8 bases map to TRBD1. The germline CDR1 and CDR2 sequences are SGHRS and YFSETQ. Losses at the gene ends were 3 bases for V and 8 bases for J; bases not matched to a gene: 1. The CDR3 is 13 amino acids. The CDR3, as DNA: TGCGCCAGCAGCTCGGACAGGGATTCACCCCTCCACTTT. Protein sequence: CASSSDRDSPLHF.

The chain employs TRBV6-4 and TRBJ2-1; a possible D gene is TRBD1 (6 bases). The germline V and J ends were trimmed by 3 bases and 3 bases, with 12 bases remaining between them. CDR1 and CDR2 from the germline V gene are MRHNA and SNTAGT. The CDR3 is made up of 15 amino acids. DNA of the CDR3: TGTGCCAGCAGTGATCCACAGGACAGCTACAATGAGCAGTTCTTC. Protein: CASSDPQDSYNEQFF.

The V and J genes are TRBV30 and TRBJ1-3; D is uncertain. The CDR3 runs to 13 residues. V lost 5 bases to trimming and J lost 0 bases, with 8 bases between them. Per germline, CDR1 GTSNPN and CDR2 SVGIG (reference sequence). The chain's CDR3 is CAWGRRSGNTIYF. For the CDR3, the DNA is TGTGCCTGGGGGAGGCGCTCTGGAAACACCATATATTTT.

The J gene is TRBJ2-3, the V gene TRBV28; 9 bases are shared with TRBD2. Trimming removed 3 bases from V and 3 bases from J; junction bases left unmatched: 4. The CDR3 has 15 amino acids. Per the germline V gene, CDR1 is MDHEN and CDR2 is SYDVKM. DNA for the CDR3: TGTGCCAGCAGTTTCTCTAGCGGGGATACAGATACGCAGTATTTT. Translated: CASSFSSGDTDTQYF.

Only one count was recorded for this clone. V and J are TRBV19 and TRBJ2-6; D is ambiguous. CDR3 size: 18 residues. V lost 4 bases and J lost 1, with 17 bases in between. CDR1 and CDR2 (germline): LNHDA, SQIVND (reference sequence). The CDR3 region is CASSNWYGSQSGANVLTF. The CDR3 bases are TGTGCCAGTAGTAACTGGTACGGGTCCCAATCTGGGGCCAACGTCCTGACTTTC.

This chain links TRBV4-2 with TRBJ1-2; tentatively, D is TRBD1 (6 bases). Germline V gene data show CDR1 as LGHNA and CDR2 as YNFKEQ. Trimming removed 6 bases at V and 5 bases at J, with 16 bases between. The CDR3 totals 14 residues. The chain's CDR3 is CASSGARGAYGYTF. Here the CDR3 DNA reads TGTGCCAGCAGTGGCGCCCGGGGGGCTTATGGCTACACCTTC.

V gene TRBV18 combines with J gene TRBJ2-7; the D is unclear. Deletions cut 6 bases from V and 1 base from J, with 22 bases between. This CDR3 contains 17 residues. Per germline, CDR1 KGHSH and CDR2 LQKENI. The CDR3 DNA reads TGTGCCAGCTCTAACCGGAGCCACTTCAACCTATCCTACGAGCAGTACTTC. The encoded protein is CASSNRSHFNLSYEQYF.